This T cell receptor (beta chain) was profiled in a study of radiation and T cells in renal cell carcinoma. Overall study findings and caveats: Without pretreatment biopsies, baseline tumor clonotype presence was undetermined.

The table came from immunoSEQ multiplex PCR; TCRdb's copy has only in-frame clones and leaves some out. The sample yields around 140,000 clones, 88% seen once. Sample time point: baseline pretreatment blood. The sample's treatment: 15 Gy SBRT to primary tumor, nephrectomy 4 weeks later. A word on this clone: Its antigen is not known.

V dropped 1 base and J dropped 5 bases, with 16 bases sitting between them. Per the germline V gene, CDR1 is SGHVS and CDR2 is FQNEAQ. This CDR3 comprises 16 residues. The clonotype originates from a woman aged 70-85 years with renal cell carcinoma. This material consisted of blood, taken from a patient whose treatment included radiotherapy and nephrectomy. The chain employs TRBV7-8 and TRBJ2-3, with D possibly matching TRBD1 (5 bases). The CDR3 spells CASSLVIAGMGDTQYF. CDR3 coding DNA: TGTGCCAGCAGCTTAGTTATAGCAGGGATGGGAGATACGCAGTATTTT.